The 8 T cell receptor beta chains below were found in one sample sequenced in a study of PD-1 blockade in classical Hodgkin lymphoma. Documented time point: newly diagnosed, previously untreated cHL patient sample. The method was immunoSEQ multiplex PCR; TCRdb's version includes in-frame clones alone and lacks a portion of them. Counted here are approximately 70,000 clones, over 90% occurring once; the ten biggest clones make up roughly 2.6%. Sequencing used peripheral blood mononuclear cells (PBMCs). These TCRs come from a human donor with classical Hodgkin lymphoma.

This clone was detected once. The genes are TRBV5-6 and TRBJ2-4; the D gene is possibly TRBD2 (5 bases). The V gene's germline CDR1 is SGHDT and CDR2 YYEEEE. The CDR3 is 14 residues long. V lost 0 bases to trimming and J lost 3 bases, with 7 bases between them. CDR3 in DNA: TGTGCCAGCAGCTTGGCCGGGGACAAAAACATTCAGTACTTC. It yields the protein CASSLAGDKNIQYF.

This clone came up once. The V call is TRBV19, the J call TRBJ2-7; D perhaps matches TRBD1 (7 bases). Between the trimmed V and J ends, which lost 1 base and 1 base, there was a span of 11 bases. The CDR3 contains 15 residues. From germline, CDR1 is LNHDA and CDR2 SQIVND (reference sequence). The CDR3 nucleotides read TGTGCCAGTAGTATAGTTCCAGGGGGGTCCTACGAGCAGTACTTC. Its translation is CASSIVPGGSYEQYF. The complete variable domain, with remaining parts taken from reference TRBV19 and TRBJ2-7, reads DGGITQSPKYLFRKEGQNVTLSCEQNLNHDAMYWYRQDPGQGLRLIYYSQIVNDFQKGDIAEGYSVSREKKESFPLTVTSAQKNPTAFYLCASSIVPGGSYEQYFGPGTRLTVT.

The V call is TRBV11-3, the J call TRBJ1-2; TRBD1 agrees at 10 bases. Looked up from germline, CDR1 is SGHNT and CDR2 is YENEEA. This CDR3 comprises 13 residues. J gave up 9 bases and V 5 bases, and 6 bases lay outside the gene matches. The chain's CDR3 is CASSRRDRGCYTF. The DNA of the CDR3 is TGTGCCAGCAGCCGCCGGGACAGGGGTTGCTACACCTTC.

V and J are TRBV9 and TRBJ1-3; a possible D gene is TRBD1 (5 bases). Trimming took 4 bases from V and 6 from J, leaving 20 bases between them. From germline, CDR1 is SGDLS and CDR2 YYNGEE. The CDR3 extends over 16 amino acids. In nucleotides, the CDR3 is TGTGCCAGCAGCCCCAATGTCGGGGGTCCGACAAACACCATATATTTT. As protein: CASSPNVGGPTNTIYF.

The chain is built from TRBV2 and TRBJ1-2; unclear D gene. The germline V and J ends were trimmed by 3 bases and 4 bases, with 9 bases remaining between them. CDR1 SNHLY and CDR2 FYNNEI come from the germline V gene. The CDR3 is 13 residues long. CDR3 amino acids: CASSEDQVYGYTF. CDR3 DNA: TGTGCCAGCAGTGAGGACCAGGTCTATGGCTACACCTTC. Drawing the rest from reference TRBV2 and TRBJ1-2, the complete variable domain is EPEVTQTPSHQVTQMGQEVILRCVPISNHLYFYWYRQILGQKVEFLVSFYNNEISEKSEIFDDQFSVERPDGSNFTLKIRSTKLEDSAMYFCASSEDQVYGYTFGSGTRLTVV.

J is TRBJ1-1 and V is TRBV25-1; maybe TRBD1 (5 bases). This CDR3 spans 15 amino acids. V lost 1 base and J lost 0, with 9 bases in between. Germline lookup yields CDR1 MGHDK and CDR2 SYGVNS. CDR3: CASSEFGGMNTEAFF. In DNA, the CDR3 is TGTGCCAGCAGTGAATTTGGGGGGATGAACACTGAAGCTTTCTTT. Combining the CDR3 with reference TRBV25-1 and TRBJ1-1 gives the whole variable domain EADIYQTPRYLVIGTGKKITLECSQTMGHDKMYWYQQDPGMELHLIHYSYGVNSTEKGDLSSESTVSRIRTEHFPLTLESARPSHTSQYLCASSEFGGMNTEAFFGQGTRLTVV.

The V call is TRBV2, the J call TRBJ2-3; D possibly corresponds to TRBD1 (6 bases). Per the germline V gene, CDR1 is SNHLY and CDR2 is FYNNEI. Between the trimmed V and J ends, which lost 6 bases and 2 bases, there was a span of 15 bases. The length of the CDR3 is 15 residues. The CDR3, as DNA: TGTGCCAGCAGAATGGACAGTCCCCCCACAGATACGCAGTATTTT. It encodes CASRMDSPPTDTQYF.

The J gene is TRBJ1-4, the V gene TRBV13; no firm D call. The CDR3 runs 13 residues. Germline loops: CDR1 PRHDT, CDR2 FYEKMQ (reference sequence). Trimming removed 2 bases from V and 10 bases from J, with 11 bases in between. CDR3 DNA: TGTGCCAGCAGCTTAAACGATATCGGAAAACTGTTTTTT. This sequence encodes CASSLNDIGKLFF.